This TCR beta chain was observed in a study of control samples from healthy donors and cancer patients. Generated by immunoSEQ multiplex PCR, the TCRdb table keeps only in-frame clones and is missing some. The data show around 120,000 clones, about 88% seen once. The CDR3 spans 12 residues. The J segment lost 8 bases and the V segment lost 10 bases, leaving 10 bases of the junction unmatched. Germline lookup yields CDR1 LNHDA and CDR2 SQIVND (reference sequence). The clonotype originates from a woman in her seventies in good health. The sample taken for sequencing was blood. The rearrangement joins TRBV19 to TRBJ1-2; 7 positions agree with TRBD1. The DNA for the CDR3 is TGTGCCAATAGGCGGGACAGTCGCGGCTACACCTTC. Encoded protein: CANRRDSRGYTF. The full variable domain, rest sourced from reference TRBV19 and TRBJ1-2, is DGGITQSPKYLFRKEGQNVTLSCEQNLNHDAMYWYRQDPGQGLRLIYYSQIVNDFQKGDIAEGYSVSREKKESFPLTVTSAQKNPTAFYLCANRRDSRGYTFGSGTRLTVV.